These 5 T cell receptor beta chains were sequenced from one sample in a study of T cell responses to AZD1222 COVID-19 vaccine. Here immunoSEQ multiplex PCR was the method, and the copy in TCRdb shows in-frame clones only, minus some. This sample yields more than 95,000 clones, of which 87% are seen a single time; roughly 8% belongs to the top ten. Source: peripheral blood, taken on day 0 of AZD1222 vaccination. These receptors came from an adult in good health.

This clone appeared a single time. CDR3 nucleotides: TGTGCCAGCAGCCGGACAGGGGTTATTGAAAAACTGTTTTTT. It yields the protein CASSRTGVIEKLFF. V usage is TRBV7-9 and J usage is TRBJ1-4; the match to TRBD1 covers 9 bases. The junction had 5 bases not matched to a gene; V was cut back by 5 bases and J by 7 bases. The CDR3 has 14 residues. Germline CDR1 SEHNR, CDR2 FQNEAQ (reference sequence).

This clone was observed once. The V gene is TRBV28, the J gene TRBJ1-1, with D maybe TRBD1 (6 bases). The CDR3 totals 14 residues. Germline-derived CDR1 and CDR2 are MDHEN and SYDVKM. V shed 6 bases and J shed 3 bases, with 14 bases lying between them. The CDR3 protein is CASSTQGYYTEAFF. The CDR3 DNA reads TGTGCCAGCAGCACACAGGGATACTACACTGAAGCTTTCTTT.

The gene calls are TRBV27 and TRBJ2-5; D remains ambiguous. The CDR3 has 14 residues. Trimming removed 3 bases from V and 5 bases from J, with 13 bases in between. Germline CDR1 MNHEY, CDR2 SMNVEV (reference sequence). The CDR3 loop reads CASSLAAKIETQYF. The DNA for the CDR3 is TGTGCCAGCAGTTTGGCGGCCAAGATCGAGACCCAGTACTTC.

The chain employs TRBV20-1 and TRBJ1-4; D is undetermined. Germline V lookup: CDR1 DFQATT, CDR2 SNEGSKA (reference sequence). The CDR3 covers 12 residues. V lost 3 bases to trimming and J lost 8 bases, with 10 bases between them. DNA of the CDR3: TGCAGTGCTAGTGCTTTTAGCGAAAAACTGTTTTTT. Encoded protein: CSASAFSEKLFF.

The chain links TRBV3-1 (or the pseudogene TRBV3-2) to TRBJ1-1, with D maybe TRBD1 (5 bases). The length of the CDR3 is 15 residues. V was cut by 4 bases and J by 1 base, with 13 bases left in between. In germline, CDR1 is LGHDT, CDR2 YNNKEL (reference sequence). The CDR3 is CASSRGRRGNTEAFF. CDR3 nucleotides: TGTGCCAGCAGCCGGGGACGTCGAGGGAACACTGAAGCTTTCTTT.